The 11 T cell receptor beta chains reported below all come from one sample, sequenced in a study of pediatric ulcerative colitis. Libraries were prepared by immunoSEQ multiplex PCR; TCRdb keeps only in-frame clonotypes and omits some of them. The sample lists about 5,800 clones; 89% were seen once. The sample consisted of blood. These receptors were collected from a girl under 18 who was a control in a study of pediatric ulcerative colitis.

J is TRBJ2-3 and V is TRBV9, with 8 bases matching TRBD2. The germline gives CDR1 SGDLS, CDR2 YYNGEE. With V trimmed by 2 bases and J by 2 bases, 7 bases remained unmatched. This CDR3 spans 16 amino acids. CDR3 sequence: CASSVLTSATTDTQYF. In DNA form, the CDR3 reads TGTGCCAGCAGCGTCTTGACTAGCGCAACCACAGATACGCAGTATTTT.

V and J are TRBV4-2 and TRBJ2-3; no clear D. This CDR3 region has 19 residues. V was pared by 3 bases and J by 0 bases, with 22 bases between. CDR1 is LGHNA and CDR2 is YNFKEQ in the germline V gene. The CDR3 DNA is TGTGCCAGCAGCCATAGCCTTACGTCTTCGGCGATTAGCACAGATACGCAGTATTTT. Protein product: CASSHSLTSSAISTDTQYF.

This sequence joins TRBV9 and TRBJ2-7; a weak D match, TRBD1 (8 bases). Per germline, CDR1 SGDLS and CDR2 YYNGEE. Trimming pared 2 bases from V and 4 bases from J, leaving 13 bases between. The CDR3 sequence is 14 residues long. The CDR3: CASSVGQGGYEQYF. The DNA for the CDR3 is TGTGCCAGCAGCGTCGGACAGGGAGGGTACGAGCAGTACTTC.

The rearrangement joins TRBV11-2 to TRBJ2-7; 7 bases are a match to TRBD2. The CDR3 extends over 14 amino acids. V trimming: 0 bases; J trimming: 6 bases; junction bases outside the gene matches: 5. Germline CDR1 SGHAT, CDR2 FQNNGV. The CDR3 DNA is TGTGCCAGCAGCTTAGAGCTAGCGGTGCTCGAGCAGTACTTC. Protein: CASSLELAVLEQYF.

The chain uses TRBV13 and TRBJ1-2; 7 bases match TRBD1. From germline, CDR1 is PRHDT and CDR2 FYEKMQ (reference sequence). V lost 8 bases to trimming and J lost 1 base; unmatched junction nucleotides: 4. The CDR3 contains 13 residues. The chain's CDR3 is CASRQGYNYGYTF. The CDR3 DNA is TGTGCCAGCCGACAGGGTTATAACTATGGCTACACCTTC.

V usage is TRBV6-1 and J usage is TRBJ2-4; perhaps TRBD1 as D (5 bases). Between the trimmed V and J ends, which lost 2 bases and 9 bases, there was a span of 17 bases. CDR3 length equals 15 residues. The germline V gene has CDR1 MNHNS and CDR2 SASEGT. CDR3 in DNA: TGTGCCAGCAGTGAATGGGGCGTGGGGTACGGCATTCAGTACTTC. Translation: CASSEWGVGYGIQYF.

The V call is TRBV27, the J call TRBJ2-7; 10 bases align to TRBD1. The CDR3 runs 15 residues. V shed 6 bases, J shed 3 bases, and the junction held 8 bases outside the gene matches. Germline V gives CDR1 MNHEY, CDR2 SMNVEV (reference sequence). The CDR3 sequence is CASSFTRDRGYEQYF. DNA for the CDR3: TGTGCCAGCAGCTTCACCCGGGACAGGGGCTACGAGCAGTACTTC.

V is TRBV9 and J is TRBJ2-3; D perhaps matches TRBD2 (6 bases). CDR1 and CDR2 (germline): SGDLS, YYNGEE. The CDR3 runs 17 residues. Trimming stripped 5 bases from V and 5 bases from J, with 24 bases between. CDR3: CASSPQPPSVGKDTQYF. The CDR3 coding sequence is TGTGCCAGCAGTCCTCAACCCCCTAGCGTGGGAAAAGATACGCAGTATTTT.

This clone was detected a few times. V is TRBV27 and J is TRBJ1-5, with D unclear. Trimming removed 8 bases from V and 4 bases from J, with 15 bases in between. This CDR3 comprises 14 residues. The germline gives CDR1 MNHEY, CDR2 SMNVEV (reference sequence). Here the CDR3 DNA reads TGTGCCAGCGCTCATCGCGCAGCAAATCAGCCCCAGCATTTT. Protein: CASAHRAANQPQHF.

The chain couples TRBV19 to TRBJ1-1; D is possibly TRBD1 (5 bases). The CDR3 length is 13 residues. Per the germline V gene, CDR1 is LNHDA and CDR2 is SQIVND (reference sequence). V was shortened by 4 bases and J by 1 base, with 7 bases between the two germline ends. Here the CDR3 reads CASSTGGNTEAFF. In DNA form, the CDR3 reads TGTGCCAGTAGTACGGGGGGGAACACTGAAGCTTTCTTT.

J is TRBJ1-2 and V is TRBV6-7, with 7 bases matching TRBD1. TRBV6-7 is given ORF status, its function remaining uncertain. With 2 bases clipped from V and 2 bases from J, the junction kept 11 bases outside the gene matches. The CDR3 is made up of 17 amino acids. CDR3 loop: CASSYPPPGQTNYGYTF. As DNA, the CDR3 is TGTGCCAGCAGTTACCCCCCTCCGGGACAGACAAACTATGGCTACACCTTC.